Listed below are T cell receptor beta chains from one sample, sequenced in a study of blood T cells in healthy people across ages. TCRdb processed the 5' RACE reads anew with MiXCR; each CDR3 protein has one entry. Among more than 900,000 distinct CDR3 sequences listed, 25% to 35% were seen once. These data also formed part of another study, on T cells of mothers and their children.

Sequenced material: blood. These receptors all stem from a woman aged 40-49 years in good health. The CDR3 runs from the conserved cysteine through the conserved F or W. The D gene is left open where the match is weak. The size entry is marked missing in some rows and otherwise reads once, few, many or a size class.

d_call,clone_size,j_call,v_call,cdr3_aa,cdr3_nt
.,.,TRBJ1-2,TRBV2,CASSDEQGPKYGYTF,TGTGCCAGCAGTGACGAGCAGGGCCCTAAATATGGCTACACCTTC
TRBD1,.,TRBJ1-2,TRBV4-1,CASSPNPGQGLAGYTF,TGCGCCAGCAGCCCAAACCCCGGACAGGGATTGGCTGGCTACACCTTC
TRBD1,few,TRBJ1-5,TRBV10-3,CAISEGLGQKHF,TGTGCCATCAGTGAGGGCCTGGGACAGAAGCATTTT
TRBD2,.,TRBJ2-3,TRBV3-1,CASSQDGGLSDTQYF,TGTGCCAGCAGCCAAGATGGGGGACTATCGGATACGCAGTATTTT
TRBD1,once,TRBJ1-5,TRBV12-3/TRBV12-4,CASGKDRHQPQHF,TGTGCCAGCGGCAAGGACAGGCATCAGCCCCAGCATTTT
.,few,TRBJ1-3,TRBV29-1,CSAEDPLRGNTIYF,TGCAGCGCCGAAGACCCGTTACGAGGAAACACCATATATTTT
.,few,TRBJ1-1,TRBV14,CASSQVSRAEAFF,TGTGCCAGCAGCCAAGTTTCGAGGGCTGAAGCTTTCTTT
TRBD2,few,TRBJ2-1,TRBV25-1,CASSEYGTSKGEQFF,TGTGCCAGCAGTGAATACGGGACTAGCAAAGGCGAGCAGTTCTTC
.,many,TRBJ1-6,TRBV20-1,CSASPGNNSPLHF,TGCAGTGCTAGTCCTGGGAATAATTCACCCCTCCACTTT
TRBD1,.,TRBJ2-6,TRBV7-2,CASSFGTGSLSGANVLTF,TGTGCCAGCAGCTTCGGGACAGGTTCTCTCTCTGGGGCCAACGTCCTGACTTTC
TRBD1,few,TRBJ1-1,TRBV20-1,CSADGRGQVFGKAFF,TGCAGTGCTGACGGCAGGGGGCAAGTTTTCGGCAAAGCTTTCTTT
.,.,TRBJ2-5,TRBV28,CASSLPGTGYQETQYF,TGTGCCAGCAGTTTGCCGGGAACCGGGTACCAAGAGACCCAGTACTTC
.,.,TRBJ2-1,TRBV5-4,CASSSGTDSSYNEQFF,TGTGCCAGCAGCTCGGGGACGGATAGCTCCTACAATGAGCAGTTCTTC
.,.,TRBJ2-1,TRBV7-2,CASVVSLRNEQFF,TGTGCCAGCGTTGTCTCCCTACGCAATGAGCAGTTCTTC
TRBD2,.,TRBJ2-7,TRBV5-5,CASSLGLAVYNEQYF,TGTGCCAGCAGTCTGGGACTAGCGGTGTACAATGAGCAGTACTTC
TRBD1,few,TRBJ1-1,TRBV7-9,CASRQNWGTENTEAFF,TGTGCCAGCAGACAAAATTGGGGGACAGAGAACACTGAAGCTTTCTTT
.,few,TRBJ2-7,TRBV7-9,CASSLAGNLGEQYF,TGTGCCAGCAGCTTAGCAGGGAATTTGGGCGAGCAGTACTTC
.,.,TRBJ2-5,TRBV12-3/TRBV12-4,CASSLATCQETQYF,TGTGCCAGCAGTTTAGCCACATGTCAAGAGACCCAGTACTTC
.,many,TRBJ2-3,TRBV7-2,CASSLGFGNGPDTQYF,TGTGCCAGCAGCTTAGGATTCGGGAACGGCCCAGATACGCAGTATTTT